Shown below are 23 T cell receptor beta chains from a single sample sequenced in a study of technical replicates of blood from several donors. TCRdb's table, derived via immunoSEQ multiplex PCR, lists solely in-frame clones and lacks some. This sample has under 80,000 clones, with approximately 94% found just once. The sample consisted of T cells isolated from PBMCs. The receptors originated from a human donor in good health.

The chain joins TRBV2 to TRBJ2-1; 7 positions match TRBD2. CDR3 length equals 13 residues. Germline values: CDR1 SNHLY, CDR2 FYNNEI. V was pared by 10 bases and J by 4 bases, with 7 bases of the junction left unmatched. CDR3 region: CATQTSRYNEQFF. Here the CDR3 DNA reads TGTGCCACCCAGACTAGCAGATACAATGAGCAGTTCTTC.

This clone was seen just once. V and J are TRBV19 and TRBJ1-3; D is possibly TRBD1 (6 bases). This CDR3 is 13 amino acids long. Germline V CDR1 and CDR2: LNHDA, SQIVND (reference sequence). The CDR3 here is CASRGLSGNTIYF. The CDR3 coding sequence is TGTGCTAGCAGGGGCCTCTCTGGAAACACCATATATTTT.

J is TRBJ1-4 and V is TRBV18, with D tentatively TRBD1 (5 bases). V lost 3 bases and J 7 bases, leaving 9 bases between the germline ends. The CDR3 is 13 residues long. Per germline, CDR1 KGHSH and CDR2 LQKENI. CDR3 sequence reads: CASSPAGVEKLFF. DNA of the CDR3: TGTGCCAGCTCACCCGCGGGGGTTGAAAAACTGTTTTTT.

The CDR3 nucleotides read TGCGCCAGCAGCCAAAGGACAGGGGGCGCGGACGAGCAGTACTTC. This codes for CASSQRTGGADEQYF. The chain joins TRBV5-1 to TRBJ2-7; TRBD1 matches 11 bases. Germline V gene data show CDR1 as SGHRS and CDR2 as YFSETQ. V gave up 4 bases and J gave up 5 bases; unmatched junction bases: 8. CDR3 length: 15 residues.

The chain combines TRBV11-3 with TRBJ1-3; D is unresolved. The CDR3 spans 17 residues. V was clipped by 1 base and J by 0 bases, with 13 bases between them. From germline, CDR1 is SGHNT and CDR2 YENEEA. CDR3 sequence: CASSLASQAGSGNTIYF. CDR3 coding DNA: TGTGCCAGCAGCTTAGCGTCTCAAGCAGGCTCTGGAAACACCATATATTTT.

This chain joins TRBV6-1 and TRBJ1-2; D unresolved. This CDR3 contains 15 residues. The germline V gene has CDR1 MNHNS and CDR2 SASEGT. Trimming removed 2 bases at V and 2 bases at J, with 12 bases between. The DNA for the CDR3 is TGTGCCAGCAGTGAAAGGTTGTGGAGAAACTATGGCTACACCTTC. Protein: CASSERLWRNYGYTF.

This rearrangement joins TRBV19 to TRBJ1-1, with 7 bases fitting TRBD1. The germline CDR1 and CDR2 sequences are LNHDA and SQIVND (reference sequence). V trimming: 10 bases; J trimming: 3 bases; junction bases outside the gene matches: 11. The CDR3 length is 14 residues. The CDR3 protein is CATSSGGWYTEAFF. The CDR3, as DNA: TGTGCCACCTCGTCAGGGGGTTGGTACACTGAAGCTTTCTTT.

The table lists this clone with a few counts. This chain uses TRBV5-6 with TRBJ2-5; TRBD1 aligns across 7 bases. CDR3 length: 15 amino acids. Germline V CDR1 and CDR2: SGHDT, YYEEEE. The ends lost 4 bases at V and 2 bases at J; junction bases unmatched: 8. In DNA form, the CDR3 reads TGTGCCAGCAGCCGGGGACAGTACTTTCAAGAGACCCAGTACTTC. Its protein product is CASSRGQYFQETQYF.

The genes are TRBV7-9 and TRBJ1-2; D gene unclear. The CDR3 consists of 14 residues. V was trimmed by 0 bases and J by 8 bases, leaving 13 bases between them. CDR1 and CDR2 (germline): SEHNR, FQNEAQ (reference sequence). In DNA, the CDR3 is TGTGCCAGCAGCTTAGCCCGTCAACTTCGCGGCTACACCTTC. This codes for CASSLARQLRGYTF.

The CDR3, as DNA: TGTGCCGTCAGGGAAAACCCTAGCAATCAGCCCCAGCATTTT. Its protein product is CAVRENPSNQPQHF. V is TRBV28 and J is TRBJ1-5; possible D gene TRBD1, 5 bases. Trimming stripped 11 bases from V and 0 bases from J, with 14 bases between. Germline lookup yields CDR1 MDHEN and CDR2 SYDVKM. CDR3 length equals 14 residues.

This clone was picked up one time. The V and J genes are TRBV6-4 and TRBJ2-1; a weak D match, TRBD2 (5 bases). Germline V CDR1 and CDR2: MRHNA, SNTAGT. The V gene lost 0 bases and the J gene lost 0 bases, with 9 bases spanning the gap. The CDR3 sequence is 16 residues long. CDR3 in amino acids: CASSDSEDSSYNEQFF. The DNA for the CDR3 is TGTGCCAGCAGTGACTCGGAGGATAGCTCCTACAATGAGCAGTTCTTC.

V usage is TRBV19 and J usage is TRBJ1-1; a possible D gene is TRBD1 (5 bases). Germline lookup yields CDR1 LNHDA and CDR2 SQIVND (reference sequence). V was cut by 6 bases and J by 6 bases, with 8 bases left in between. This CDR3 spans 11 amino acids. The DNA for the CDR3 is TGTGCCAGTAGAACAGGTTCTGAAGCTTTCTTT. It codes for CASRTGSEAFF.

CDR3 coding DNA: TGTGCCAGCAGTAACCAGGGGGCCCTAAACATTCAGTACTTC. This gives the protein CASSNQGALNIQYF. The chain couples TRBV5-4 to TRBJ2-4; TRBD1 matches at 8 bases. The CDR3 consists of 14 residues. Germline V lookup: CDR1 SGHNT, CDR2 YYREEE (reference sequence). Trimming removed 5 bases from V and 6 bases from J; junction bases left unmatched: 7.

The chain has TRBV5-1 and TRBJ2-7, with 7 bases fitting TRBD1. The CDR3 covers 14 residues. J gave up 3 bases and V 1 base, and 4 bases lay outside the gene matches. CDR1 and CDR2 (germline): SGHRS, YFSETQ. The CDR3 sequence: CASSLTGAFYEQYF. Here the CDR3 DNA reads TGCGCCAGCAGCTTGACAGGGGCCTTCTACGAGCAGTACTTC.

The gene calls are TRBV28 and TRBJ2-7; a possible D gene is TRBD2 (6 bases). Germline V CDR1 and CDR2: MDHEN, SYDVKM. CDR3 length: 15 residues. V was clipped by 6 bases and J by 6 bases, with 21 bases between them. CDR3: CASSTTLAASFEQYF. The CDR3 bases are TGTGCCAGCAGCACCACACTAGCAGCCTCTTTCGAGCAGTACTTC.

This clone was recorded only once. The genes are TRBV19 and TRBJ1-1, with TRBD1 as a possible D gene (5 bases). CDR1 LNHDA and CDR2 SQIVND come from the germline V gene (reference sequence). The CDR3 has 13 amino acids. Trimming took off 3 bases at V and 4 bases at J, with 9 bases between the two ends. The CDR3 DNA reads TGTGCCAGTAGTATGGGGGGGAGCACTGAAGCTTTCTTT. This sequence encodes CASSMGGSTEAFF. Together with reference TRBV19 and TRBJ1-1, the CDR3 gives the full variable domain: DGGITQSPKYLFRKEGQNVTLSCEQNLNHDAMYWYRQDPGQGLRLIYYSQIVNDFQKGDIAEGYSVSREKKESFPLTVTSAQKNPTAFYLCASSMGGSTEAFFGQGTRLTVV.

The CDR3 bases are TGTGCCAGCAGTTACTCGATGCAGGGTATCTATGGCTACACCTTC. It translates to CASSYSMQGIYGYTF. The chain has TRBV6-5 and TRBJ1-2; tentatively, D is TRBD1 (5 bases). Germline loops: CDR1 MNHEY, CDR2 SVGAGI. Trimming removed 0 bases from V and 4 bases from J, with 12 bases in between. CDR3 length equals 15 residues.

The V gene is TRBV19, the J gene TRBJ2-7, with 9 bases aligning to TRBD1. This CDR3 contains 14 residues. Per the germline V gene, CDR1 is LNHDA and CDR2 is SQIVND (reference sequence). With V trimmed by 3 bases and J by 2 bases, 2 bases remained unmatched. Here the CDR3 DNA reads TGTGCCAGTAGTATCTGGACAGGGGCCTACGAGCAGTACTTC. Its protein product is CASSIWTGAYEQYF.

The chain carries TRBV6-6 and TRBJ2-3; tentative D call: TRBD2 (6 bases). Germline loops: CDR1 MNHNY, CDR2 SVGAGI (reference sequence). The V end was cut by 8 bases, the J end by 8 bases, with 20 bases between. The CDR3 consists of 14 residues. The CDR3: CASSAGTPMATQYF. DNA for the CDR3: TGTGCCAGCTCCGCCGGGACTCCAATGGCTACGCAGTATTTT.

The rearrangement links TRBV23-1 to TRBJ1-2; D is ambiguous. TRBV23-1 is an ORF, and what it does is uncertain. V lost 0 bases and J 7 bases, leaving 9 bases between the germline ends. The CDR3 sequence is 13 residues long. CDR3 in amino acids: CASSQSGRGGYTF. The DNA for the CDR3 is TGCGCCAGCAGTCAATCTGGCCGGGGTGGCTACACCTTC.

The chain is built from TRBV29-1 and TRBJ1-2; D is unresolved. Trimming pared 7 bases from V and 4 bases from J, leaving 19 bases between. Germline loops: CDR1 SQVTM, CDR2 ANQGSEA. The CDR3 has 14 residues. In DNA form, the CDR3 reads TGCAGCGGATACTCTGGGGAGCAAGGCTATGGCTACACCTTC. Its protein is CSGYSGEQGYGYTF.

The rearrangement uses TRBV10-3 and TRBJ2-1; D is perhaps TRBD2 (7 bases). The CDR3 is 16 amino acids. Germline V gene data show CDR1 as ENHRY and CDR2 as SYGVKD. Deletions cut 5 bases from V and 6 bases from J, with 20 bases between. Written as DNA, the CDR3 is TGTGCCATCAGTTGGACGGTGAACGGGGGGCCCAATGAGCAGTTCTTC. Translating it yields CAISWTVNGGPNEQFF.

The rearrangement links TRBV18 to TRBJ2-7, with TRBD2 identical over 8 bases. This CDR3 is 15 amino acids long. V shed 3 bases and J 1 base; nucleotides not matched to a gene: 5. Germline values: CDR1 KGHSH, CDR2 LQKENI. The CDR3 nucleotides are TGTGCCAGCTCACCGAGGAGCGGGAGTTCCTACGAGCAGTACTTC. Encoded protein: CASSPRSGSSYEQYF.